Shown below are 27 T cell receptor beta chains from a single sample sequenced in a study of shared clonotypes between healthy human individuals. Repertoires were generated with immunoSEQ multiplex PCR, while TCRdb's copy carries only in-frame clones and drops some. This sample yields roughly 1 million clones, of which about four fifths are seen a single time; under 0.6% belongs to the top ten. The sequenced sample was memory CD4+ T cells from PBMCs. As for subset: CD45RA-negative fraction. All receptors come from a man between 18 and 29 years old in good health. Some clones in this sample may be carry-over from other donors' samples.

The rearrangement links TRBV28 to TRBJ2-1, with 10 bases matching TRBD2. J lost 5 bases, V lost 5 bases, and 3 bases had no gene match. The CDR3 runs to 14 residues. Germline lookup yields CDR1 MDHEN and CDR2 SYDVKM. This CDR3 reads CASSGTSVNNEQFF. CDR3 coding DNA: TGTGCCAGCAGTGGGACTAGCGTTAACAATGAGCAGTTCTTC.

This clone appeared a few times. The chain joins TRBV11-2 to TRBJ1-2; weak D call: TRBD1 (6 bases). CDR1 is SGHAT and CDR2 is FQNNGV in the germline V gene. The CDR3 extends over 13 amino acids. V was pared by 5 bases and J by 4 bases, with 11 bases between. The CDR3 spells CASSQGQIYGYTF. CDR3 bases: TGTGCCAGCAGCCAAGGACAGATCTATGGCTACACCTTC.

The rearrangement links TRBV9 to TRBJ2-1; 10 bases map to TRBD2. The trim removed 4 bases at V and 7 bases at J, leaving 8 bases unmatched. Germline CDR1 reads SGDLS; CDR2 reads YYNGEE. The CDR3 runs 15 residues. This chain's CDR3 is CASSTSGIGLNEQFF. In DNA, the CDR3 is TGTGCCAGCAGCACTAGCGGGATTGGGTTAAATGAGCAGTTCTTC.

The chain uses TRBV2 and TRBJ2-2; TRBD2 matches at 12 bases. CDR1 SNHLY and CDR2 FYNNEI come from the germline V gene. CDR3 size: 15 residues. Trimming took 7 bases from V and 8 from J; bases not matched to a gene: 8. The CDR3 nucleotides read TGTGCCAGCACCGTACTAGCGGGAGGTAATGGGGAGCTGTTTTTT. Its translation is CASTVLAGGNGELFF.

The genes are TRBV7-3 and TRBJ1-2, with 9 bases that match TRBD1. CDR1 is SGHTA, CDR2 FQGTGA, per germline. V gave up 5 bases and J gave up 4 bases; unmatched junction bases: 11. This CDR3 spans 16 amino acids. The CDR3: CASSPGDREVLYGYTF. The CDR3 coding sequence is TGTGCCAGCAGCCCGGGGGACAGGGAGGTCCTCTATGGCTACACCTTC.

J is TRBJ1-2 and V is TRBV28; 8 nucleotides align to TRBD1. Germline V lookup: CDR1 MDHEN, CDR2 SYDVKM. V dropped 4 bases and J dropped 11; count of bases not matched to a gene: 12. This CDR3 comprises 14 residues. This CDR3 is CASSSGQGGKVYTF. CDR3 in DNA: TGTGCCAGCAGTTCCGGACAGGGAGGAAAGGTGTACACCTTC.

The V and J genes are TRBV11-2 and TRBJ2-2; 8 bases match TRBD1. J lost 8 bases, V lost 5 bases, and 7 bases had no gene match. The germline CDR1 and CDR2 sequences are SGHAT and FQNNGV. The CDR3 contains 14 residues. CDR3 in amino acids: CASSSPRGRGELFF. DNA for the CDR3: TGTGCCAGCAGCAGTCCCAGGGGGCGAGGGGAGCTGTTTTTT.

Regarding this clone: This may be a read error, as it is one base from a much larger clone. This CDR3 is also generated by other DNA sequences in the sample. This chain uses TRBV5-8 with TRBJ2-3, with unresolved D. The CDR3 length is 11 residues. Germline V gives CDR1 SGHTS, CDR2 YDEGEE. With 2 bases removed from V and 4 bases from J, the gap between germline ends came to 2 bases. The CDR3 spells CASSLADTQYF. CDR3 nucleotide sequence: TGTGCCAGCAGCTTAGCAGATACGCAGTATTTT.

The rearrangement uses TRBV5-1 and TRBJ2-3; possibly TRBD1 or TRBD2 for D (5 bases each). Trimming took 4 bases from V and 4 from J, leaving 16 bases between them. From germline, CDR1 is SGHRS and CDR2 YFSETQ. The CDR3 totals 15 residues. The CDR3 DNA reads TGCGCCAGCAGCACGGACCCGAGGGGCCCAGATACGCAGTATTTT. It is translated as CASSTDPRGPDTQYF.

This clone was found once. This rearrangement joins TRBV2 to TRBJ2-2, with 8 positions matching TRBD1. The ends lost 8 bases at V and 1 base at J; junction bases unmatched: 3. This CDR3 spans 14 amino acids. CDR1 and CDR2 (germline): SNHLY, FYNNEI. The DNA for the CDR3 is TGTGCCAGCGGCGGACAGGGGAACACCGGGGAGCTGTTTTTT. It encodes CASGGQGNTGELFF.

V is TRBV29-1 and J is TRBJ1-3, with D tentatively TRBD1 (6 bases). V dropped 7 bases and J dropped 4 bases, with 14 bases sitting between them. CDR1 SQVTM and CDR2 ANQGSEA come from the germline V gene. The CDR3 covers 13 residues. Written as DNA, the CDR3 is TGCAGCGGTGTGGGGGCGCCCGGAAACACCATATATTTT. The encoded protein is CSGVGAPGNTIYF.

The table lists this clone with a count of one. The chain links TRBV28 to TRBJ2-1, with D possibly TRBD2 on 5 matching bases. V lost 6 bases and J lost 4, with 10 bases in between. This CDR3 is built from 13 residues. CDR1 MDHEN and CDR2 SYDVKM come from the germline V gene. In nucleotides, the CDR3 is TGTGCCAGCAGAGAAACGGGGTACAATGAGCAGTTCTTC. Protein product: CASRETGYNEQFF.

This clone was seen a handful of times. This chain links TRBV5-6 with TRBJ2-1, with no clear D. This CDR3 region has 14 residues. V was trimmed by 0 bases and J by 2 bases, leaving 6 bases between them. CDR1 is SGHDT, CDR2 YYEEEE, per germline. CDR3 loop: CASSLGPTYNEQFF. The CDR3 DNA reads as TGTGCCAGCAGCTTGGGACCTACCTACAATGAGCAGTTCTTC.

The chain couples TRBV28 to TRBJ2-1, with 7 bases identical to TRBD1. In germline, CDR1 is MDHEN, CDR2 SYDVKM. The length of the CDR3 is 17 residues. The ends lost 6 bases at V and 0 bases at J; junction bases unmatched: 11. This CDR3 is CASRPAPGQSSYNEQFF. As DNA, the CDR3 is TGTGCCAGCAGACCAGCCCCGGGACAGAGCTCCTACAATGAGCAGTTCTTC.

The CDR3 is CASSDNRGTETQYF. CDR3 DNA sequence: TGTGCCAGCAGTGATAACAGGGGGACGGAGACCCAGTACTTC. The J gene is TRBJ2-5, the V gene TRBV6-5; 8 positions match TRBD1. CDR3 length: 14 amino acids. The germline V gene has CDR1 MNHEY and CDR2 SVGAGI. J was trimmed by 5 bases and V by 5 bases; bases with no gene match: 7.

CDR3 DNA sequence: TGTGCCAGTAGTATGATTCCGGGACCTCCCTATGGCTACACCTTC. It specifies CASSMIPGPPYGYTF. The rearrangement joins TRBV19 to TRBJ1-2; possible D gene TRBD1, 5 bases. The CDR3 totals 15 residues. V was trimmed by 3 bases and J by 4 bases, leaving 15 bases between them. Per the germline V gene, CDR1 is LNHDA and CDR2 is SQIVND (reference sequence).

The CDR3 sequence is CASSSPLAGLSTDTQYF. The DNA of the CDR3 is TGTGCCAGCAGCTCCCCTTTGGCGGGTTTAAGCACAGATACGCAGTATTTT. The chain joins TRBV5-8 to TRBJ2-3; D is possibly TRBD2 (5 bases). CDR1 SGHTS and CDR2 YDEGEE come from the germline V gene. This CDR3 spans 17 amino acids. V was trimmed by 3 bases and J by 0 bases, leaving 17 bases between them.

The chain recombines TRBV4-1 with TRBJ2-1; either TRBD1 or TRBD2 may fit D (5 bases each). Trimming removed 2 bases at V and 4 bases at J, with 21 bases between. Germline V lookup: CDR1 MGHRA, CDR2 YSYEKL. The CDR3 sequence is 18 residues long. The CDR3 DNA follows: TGCGCCAGCAGCCAAAGGTATCGAGGCCTGGGGGATTACAATGAGCAGTTCTTC. Its translation is CASSQRYRGLGDYNEQFF.

The rearrangement links TRBV4-2 to TRBJ2-7; D not resolved. Germline values: CDR1 LGHNA, CDR2 YNFKEQ. Trimming took 0 bases from V and 7 from J, leaving 10 bases between them. This CDR3 spans 13 amino acids. The CDR3 spells CASSQDQEREQYF. The CDR3 bases are TGTGCCAGCAGCCAAGATCAGGAGCGAGAGCAGTACTTC.

V usage is TRBV2 and J usage is TRBJ1-5; 8 bases are shared with TRBD1. V lost 6 bases and J lost 6; bases outside the gene matches: 10. This CDR3 comprises 15 residues. Looked up from germline, CDR1 is SNHLY and CDR2 is FYNNEI. The CDR3: CASSLGQGGSQPQHF. CDR3 coding DNA: TGTGCCAGCAGCCTAGGACAGGGAGGCAGTCAGCCCCAGCATTTT.

The sample holds a few counts of this clone. The chain employs TRBV7-6 and TRBJ2-3, with D possibly TRBD2 on 6 matching bases. The CDR3 totals 15 residues. The germline V gene has CDR1 SGHVS and CDR2 FNYEAQ. V lost 1 base and J lost 6, with 14 bases in between. The CDR3 reads CASSLGAGRPDTQYF. The CDR3 DNA reads as TGTGCCAGCAGCTTAGGGGCGGGACGTCCGGATACGCAGTATTTT.

This clone was observed a handful of times. The chain links TRBV19 to TRBJ1-4, with D possibly matching TRBD1 (6 bases). The CDR3 has 19 amino acids. Germline V gives CDR1 LNHDA, CDR2 SQIVND (reference sequence). V was cut by 5 bases and J by 5 bases, with 27 bases left in between. The CDR3 is CASSPNGQGIYGMNEKLFF. The DNA of the CDR3 is TGTGCCAGTAGTCCTAATGGGCAGGGGATTTATGGCATGAATGAAAAACTGTTTTTT. The variable domain in full, completed from reference TRBV19 and TRBJ1-4, reads DGGITQSPKYLFRKEGQNVTLSCEQNLNHDAMYWYRQDPGQGLRLIYYSQIVNDFQKGDIAEGYSVSREKKESFPLTVTSAQKNPTAFYLCASSPNGQGIYGMNEKLFFGSGTQLSVL.

In DNA, the CDR3 is TGTGCCAGCAGCGTCAGGGGAACATACTACGAGCAGTACTTC. Residues: CASSVRGTYYEQYF. The gene calls are TRBV7-2 and TRBJ2-7; maybe TRBD1 (6 bases). The CDR3 length is 14 residues. With 5 bases removed from V and 3 bases from J, the gap between germline ends came to 14 bases. Germline CDR1 SGHTA, CDR2 FQGNSA.

This sequence joins TRBV5-1 and TRBJ1-1; D is undetermined. CDR1 SGHRS and CDR2 YFSETQ come from the germline V gene. The CDR3 length is 11 residues. V was trimmed by 3 bases and J by 2 bases, leaving 2 bases between them. The CDR3 bases are TGCGCCAGCAGCTCCAACACTGAAGCTTTCTTT. Translating it yields CASSSNTEAFF.

V is TRBV18 and J is TRBJ1-5, with TRBD1 matching 7 bases. V trimming: 5 bases; J trimming: 7 bases; junction bases outside the gene matches: 11. Germline V lookup: CDR1 KGHSH, CDR2 LQKENI. The length of the CDR3 is 15 residues. As DNA, the CDR3 is TGTGCCAGCTCAGTGCAAAGGGGGCAGGGACAGCCCCAGCATTTT. Amino acids: CASSVQRGQGQPQHF.

This chain connects TRBV5-4 to TRBJ2-3; 9 bases fit TRBD1. Unmatched junction bases numbered 3, after V lost 4 bases and J lost 6 bases. CDR3 length equals 13 residues. CDR1 and CDR2 (germline): SGHNT, YYREEE (reference sequence). CDR3 coding DNA: TGTGCCAGCAGCGGGACAGGGTCGGATACGCAGTATTTT. Amino acid sequence: CASSGTGSDTQYF.

The chain has TRBV28 and TRBJ1-5; perhaps TRBD1 as D (5 bases). The germline CDR1 and CDR2 sequences are MDHEN and SYDVKM. V lost 4 bases and J lost 7, with 23 bases in between. The CDR3 sequence is 17 residues long. The CDR3 loop is CASSSPSGRLGGQPQHF. As DNA, the CDR3 is TGTGCCAGCAGTTCTCCTTCGGGTCGGCTTGGGGGACAGCCCCAGCATTTT.